Listed below are T cell receptor beta chains from one sample, sequenced in a study of T cells after yellow fever vaccination. MiXCR was run by TCRdb on the 5' RACE reads, yielding one entry per CDR3 protein. Here the sample spans more than 110,000 distinct CDR3 sequences, 5% to 7.5% being singletons. The source material was CD4+ T cells sorted from PBMCs, sampled 10 days after the yellow fever booster vaccination. These receptors all stem from a man younger than 40 who received the YFV17D yellow fever vaccine. Each CDR3 is given with its conserved first and last residue. The order of the fields is clone size, J gene, V gene, D gene, CDR3 DNA, CDR3 protein. The D gene is left open where the match is weak. Expanded clones are given a class, and other clones once, few, many or no size at all.

many TRBJ2-3 TRBV12-3/TRBV12-4 TRBD2 TGTGCCAGCAGCTCGAGTAGCGGGAGGACAGATACGCAGTATTTT CASSSSSGRTDTQYF
many TRBJ2-7 TRBV28 TRBD2 TGTGCCAGCTTAACAGGGCTAGCGGGAGTCTACGAGCAGTACTTC CASLTGLAGVYEQYF
many TRBJ2-2 TRBV27 TRBD1 TGTGCCAGCAGTTTCTTCCGCACAGGGGTCCCGAACACCGGGGAGCTGTTTTTT CASSFFRTGVPNTGELFF
many TRBJ1-2 TRBV20-1 . TGCAGTGCTAGAGATGACAGTACCTATGGCTACACCTTC CSARDDSTYGYTF
many TRBJ1-2 TRBV11-2 . TGTGCCAGCAGCTTAGCGGGGTCTGGCTACACCTTC CASSLAGSGYTF
many TRBJ2-7 TRBV19 . TGTGCCAGTAGGCCCGGGGGAGGGACAGCCGACGAGCAGTACTTC CASRPGGGTADEQYF
few TRBJ1-1 TRBV18 . TGTGCCAGCTCACCGCAACAGGAGAACACTGAAGCTTTCTTT CASSPQQENTEAFF
. TRBJ1-2 TRBV7-2 TRBD1 TGTGCCAGCAGCTTGCGACAGGGGGCGGGAATGGGCTACACCTTC CASSLRQGAGMGYTF
many TRBJ2-7 TRBV5-1 TRBD1 TGCGCCAGCAGCACACAGGGGCCCCACGACGAGCAGTACTTC CASSTQGPHDEQYF
many TRBJ2-2 TRBV5-1 . TGCGCCAGCAGCTTGGACAACAATGTCCCCGGGGAGCTGTTTTTT CASSLDNNVPGELFF
many TRBJ2-5 TRBV6-2/TRBV6-3 . TGTGCCAGCAGTTCGCGGGAAGAGACCCAGTACTTC CASSSREETQYF
many TRBJ1-2 TRBV7-8 . TGTGCCAGCAGCTCCGGGACATCGTATAACTATGGCTACACCTTC CASSSGTSYNYGYTF
few TRBJ2-7 TRBV20-1 TRBD2 TGCAGTGCTAGAATAGCGGGAGGTCTCGAGCAGTACTTC CSARIAGGLEQYF
many TRBJ2-3 TRBV19 . TGTGCCAGTACCTCGACGGGGGCAGATACGCAGTATTTT CASTSTGADTQYF
. TRBJ2-1 TRBV6-1 TRBD2 TGTGCCAGCAGACCGACTAGCGGAGGGGTCTACAATGAGCAGTTCTTC CASRPTSGGVYNEQFF
many TRBJ2-7 TRBV7-2 . TGTGCCAGCAGCCGCACACTAGGTTACGAGCAGTACTTC CASSRTLGYEQYF
many TRBJ1-3 TRBV3-1 . TGTGCCAGCAGCCAAGATTTAACAGCCTCTGGAAACACCATATATTTT CASSQDLTASGNTIYF
few TRBJ1-2 TRBV19 TRBD1 TGTGCCAGTAGTATGCGGGACAGGGATATCGACACCTTC CASSMRDRDIDTF
many TRBJ2-1 TRBV11-3 TRBD2 TGTGCCAGCAGCTTAAGGGTGGCGGGAGGGCCATGGGAGCAGTTCTTC CASSLRVAGGPWEQFF
many TRBJ2-2 TRBV25-1 TRBD1 TGTGCCAGCAGTGGTAGGGGGCCGAACACCGGGGAGCTGTTTTTT CASSGRGPNTGELFF
many TRBJ2-1 TRBV6-5 TRBD2 TGTGCCACCCAATTGAGTGTGGGACTAGCGGCTCATGAGCAGTTCTTC CATQLSVGLAAHEQFF
many TRBJ2-7 TRBV7-2 TRBD2 TGTGCCAGCAGCTCACAGCGGGAGAACGAGCAGTACTTC CASSSQRENEQYF
many TRBJ2-1 TRBV20-1 TRBD2 TGCAGTGCTCCTAGCGGGAGGGCCTACAATGAGCAGTTCTTC CSAPSGRAYNEQFF
. TRBJ2-7 TRBV29-1 . TGCAGCGTTGCGACCCCGTGGGACGAGCAGTACTTC CSVATPWDEQYF
many TRBJ2-7 TRBV7-2 TRBD2 TGTGCCAGCAGCTCCGGGACTAGCGGGATCGAGCAGTACTTC CASSSGTSGIEQYF
many TRBJ2-1 TRBV12-3/TRBV12-4 TRBD2 TGTGCCAGCAGTCGACTAGCGGGAGTGAATGAGCAGTTCTTC CASSRLAGVNEQFF
. TRBJ2-2 TRBV24-1 TRBD2 TGTGCCACCAGGGGGACTAGCGGGGCCGGGGAGCTGTTTTTT CATRGTSGAGELFF
. TRBJ1-5 TRBV12-3/TRBV12-4 TRBD1 TGTGCCAGCAGTTTTGACAGGGGCAATCAGCCCCAGCATTTT CASSFDRGNQPQHF
few TRBJ2-7 TRBV7-9 TRBD1 TGTGCCAGCAGCTTACAGGGGGCGCTTTCCTACGAGCAGTACTTC CASSLQGALSYEQYF
few TRBJ2-2 TRBV5-1 TRBD2 TGCGCCAGCAGCTTGGGACTAGCGGGAGTGAGCACCGGGGAGCTGTTTTTT CASSLGLAGVSTGELFF
few TRBJ2-3 TRBV5-5 . TGTGCCAGCAGCTTGGTACAGGGTGCGCAGTATTTT CASSLVQGAQYF
many TRBJ2-2 TRBV20-1 TRBD1 TGCAGTGCTAGAGATTTAGACAGGGCCGGGGAGCTGTTTTTT CSARDLDRAGELFF
many TRBJ2-7 TRBV5-1 . TGCGCCAGCAGCTTGGGGGGTGTGGAGGGATCCTACGAGCAGTACTTC CASSLGGVEGSYEQYF
. TRBJ2-2 TRBV19 . TGTGCCAGTACCCGGGACGGGAACACCGGGGAGCTGTTTTTT CASTRDGNTGELFF
many TRBJ1-1 TRBV4-2 . TGTGCCAGCAGCCAAGTAGCGGTTAACACTGAAGCTTTCTTT CASSQVAVNTEAFF
many TRBJ1-4 TRBV15 TRBD1 TGTGCCACCAGCAAGGGGGCGCGCTGGCCCCCCGAAAAACTGTTTTTT CATSKGARWPPEKLFF
. TRBJ1-2 TRBV19 . TGTGCCAGTAGTGCCAGACAGAGGACGAGCTACACCTTC CASSARQRTSYTF
few TRBJ2-4 TRBV20-1 TRBD2 TGCAGTGCCAGGACTAGCGGGGGTGGGGCCAAAAACATTCAGTACTTC CSARTSGGGAKNIQYF
many TRBJ2-1 TRBV10-1 TRBD2 TGCGCCAGCACCGAGGAGGGGACTAGCGGGGTAAACAATGAGCAGTTCTTC CASTEEGTSGVNNEQFF
many TRBJ1-2 TRBV12-3/TRBV12-4 TRBD1 TGTGCCAGCACCACAGGGGGGAGAGGTGGCTACACCTTC CASTTGGRGGYTF
many TRBJ2-1 TRBV20-1 . TGCAGTGCCCGGAACAATGAGCAGTTCTTC CSARNNEQFF
many TRBJ2-3 TRBV20-1 TRBD2 TGCAGTGCTTTAGCGGGAGTGAGCACAGATACGCAGTATTTT CSALAGVSTDTQYF